This TCR beta chain derives from a study of T cell repertoires in cytomegalovirus infection. For the study at large: Through public TCR beta signatures, both CMV infection and matching HLA type were indicated. The study, taken as a whole, reports: The ex vivo response showed dominance by HLA-C-restricted CMV-specific TCR beta clonotypes. Identification of carriers of CMV plus the relevant HLA was performed using cumulative public TCR beta family frequency.

Turning to this clonotype: Its specificity is not known. At one of its ends the junction is not consistent with the germline gene, which may arise from a read error.

In TCRdb, the reads were re-called with MiXCR into one record per CDR3 protein. This table has around 240,000 distinct CDR3 sequences, 22% appearing once. This CDR3 is 13 amino acids long. Material for sequencing was CD8+ T cells from PBMCs. This chain joins TRBV12-3 or TRBV12-4 and TRBJ1-2; weak D call: TRBD1 (5 bases). The receptor comes from a human donor in good health (CMV status not recorded). Some clones in this sample may be carry-over from other donors' samples. The CDR3 reads CASSPGTDYDYTF. CDR3 coding DNA: TGTGCCAGCAGTCCCGGGACGGACTATGACTACACCTTC.